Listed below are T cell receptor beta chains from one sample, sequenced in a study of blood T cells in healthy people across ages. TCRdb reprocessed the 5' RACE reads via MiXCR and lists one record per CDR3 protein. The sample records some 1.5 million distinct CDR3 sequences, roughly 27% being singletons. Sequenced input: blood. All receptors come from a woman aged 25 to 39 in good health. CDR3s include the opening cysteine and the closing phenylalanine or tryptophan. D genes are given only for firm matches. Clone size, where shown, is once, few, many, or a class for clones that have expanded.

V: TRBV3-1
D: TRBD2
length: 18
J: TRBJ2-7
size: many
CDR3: CASSPGTSGYPSIYEQYF
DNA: TGTGCCAGCAGCCCCGGGACTAGCGGGTATCCCTCTATCTACGAGCAGTACTTC

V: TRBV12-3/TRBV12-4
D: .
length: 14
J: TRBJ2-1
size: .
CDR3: CAIAPSTSYNEQFF
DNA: TGTGCCATCGCCCCCTCTACCTCCTACAATGAGCAGTTCTTC

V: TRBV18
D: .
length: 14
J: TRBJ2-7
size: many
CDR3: CASSGSDSSYEQYF
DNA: TGTGCCAGCTCGGGTTCGGACAGCTCCTACGAGCAGTACTTC

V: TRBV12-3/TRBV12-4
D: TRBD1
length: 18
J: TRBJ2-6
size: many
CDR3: CASSPDRGVTLGANVLTF
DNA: TGTGCCAGCAGTCCGGACAGGGGAGTGACGCTTGGGGCCAACGTCCTGACTTTC

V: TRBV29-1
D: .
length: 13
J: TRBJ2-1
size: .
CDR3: CSVIGDRYNEQFF
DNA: TGCAGCGTTATCGGGGATCGCTACAATGAGCAGTTCTTC

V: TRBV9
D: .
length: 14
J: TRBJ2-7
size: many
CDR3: CASSVGRVSYEQYF
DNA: TGTGCCAGCAGCGTAGGCAGGGTGTCCTACGAGCAGTACTTC

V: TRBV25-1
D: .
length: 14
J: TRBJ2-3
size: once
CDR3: CASSREEYTDTQYF
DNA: TGTGCCAGCAGTCGGGAAGAGTACACAGATACGCAGTATTTT

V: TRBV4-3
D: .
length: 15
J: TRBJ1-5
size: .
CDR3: CASSQDGSGNQPQHF
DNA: TGCGCCAGCAGCCAAGACGGCAGTGGGAATCAGCCCCAGCATTTT

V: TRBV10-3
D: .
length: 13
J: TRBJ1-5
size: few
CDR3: CAIGQGGNQPQHF
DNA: TGTGCCATCGGTCAGGGTGGCAATCAGCCCCAGCATTTT

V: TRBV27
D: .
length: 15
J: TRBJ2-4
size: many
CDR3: CASSFSRGWNTIQYF
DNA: TGTGCCAGCAGTTTTTCGAGGGGCTGGAATACCATTCAGTACTTC

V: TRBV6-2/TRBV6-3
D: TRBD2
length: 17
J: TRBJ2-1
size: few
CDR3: CASSKRGLAEVYNEQFF
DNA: TGTGCCAGCAGTAAGAGGGGTCTAGCGGAAGTCTACAATGAGCAGTTCTTC

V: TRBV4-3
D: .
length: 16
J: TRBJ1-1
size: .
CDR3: CASSQDLGPGQGEAFF
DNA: TGCGCCAGCAGCCAAGATTTAGGTCCGGGGCAGGGTGAAGCTTTCTTT

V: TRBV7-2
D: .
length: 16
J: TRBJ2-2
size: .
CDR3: CASSPRTHRSTGELFF
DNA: TGTGCCAGCAGCCCCCGGACTCACAGAAGCACCGGGGAGCTGTTTTTT

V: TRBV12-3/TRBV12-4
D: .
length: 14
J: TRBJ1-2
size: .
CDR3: CASSLAQVSDGYTF
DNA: TGTGCCAGCAGTCTCGCCCAGGTTTCTGATGGCTACACCTTC

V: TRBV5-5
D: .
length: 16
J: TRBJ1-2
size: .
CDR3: CASTLLGSIFNYGYTF
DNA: TGTGCCAGCACCTTACTGGGGAGTATTTTTAACTATGGCTACACCTTC

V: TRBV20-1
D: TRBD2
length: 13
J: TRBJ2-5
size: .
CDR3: CSAPSSGAKTQYF
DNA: TGCAGTGCTCCTTCTAGCGGGGCTAAGACCCAGTACTTC